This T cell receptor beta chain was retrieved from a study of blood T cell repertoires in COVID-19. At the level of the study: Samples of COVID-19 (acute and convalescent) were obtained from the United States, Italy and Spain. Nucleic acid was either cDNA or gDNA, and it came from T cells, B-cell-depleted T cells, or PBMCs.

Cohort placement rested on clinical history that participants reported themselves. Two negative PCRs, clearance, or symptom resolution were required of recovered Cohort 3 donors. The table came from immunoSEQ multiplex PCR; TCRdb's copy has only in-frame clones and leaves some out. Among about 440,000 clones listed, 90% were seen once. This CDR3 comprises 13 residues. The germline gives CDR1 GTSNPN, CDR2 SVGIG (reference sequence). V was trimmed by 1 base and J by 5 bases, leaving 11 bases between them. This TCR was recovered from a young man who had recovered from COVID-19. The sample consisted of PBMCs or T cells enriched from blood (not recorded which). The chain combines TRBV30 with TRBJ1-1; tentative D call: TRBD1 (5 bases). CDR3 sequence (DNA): TGTGCCTGGAGTGAGGGGTTGAGGACTGAAGCTTTCTTT. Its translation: CAWSEGLRTEAFF.